The 14 T cell receptor beta chains below were found in one sample sequenced in a study of T-cell memory formation after mild COVID-19. MiXCR, applied by TCRdb to the 5' RACE reads, yields one record per CDR3 protein. This sample has 210,000 or so distinct CDR3 sequences, with about 10% found just once. Sequencing used PBMCs or a T cell subset sorted from them (not recorded which). These TCRs come from a man between 18 and 35 years old who had mild COVID-19 (a few samples of this study predate the infection). Cell type and time point are not known.

The chain joins TRBV7-9 to TRBJ2-1; 9 positions agree with TRBD1. CDR1 SEHNR and CDR2 FQNEAQ come from the germline V gene (reference sequence). After removal of 5 bases from V and 1 base from J, the junction contained 3 bases not matched to a gene. This CDR3 is 15 amino acids long. The CDR3 reads CASSTGQGSYNEQFF. The CDR3, as DNA: TGTGCCAGCAGCACGGGACAGGGATCCTACAATGAGCAGTTCTTC.

The chain links TRBV10-1 to TRBJ2-5, with D maybe TRBD2 (5 bases). The CDR3 is 13 residues long. In germline, CDR1 is WNHNN, CDR2 SYGVQD (reference sequence). V lost 3 bases and J 5 bases, leaving 10 bases between the germline ends. This CDR3 is CASSEAVGETQYF. CDR3 sequence (DNA): TGCGCCAGCAGTGAAGCGGTTGGTGAGACCCAGTACTTC.

The chain uses TRBV20-1 and TRBJ2-2; TRBD2 matches 7 bases. This CDR3 is 16 amino acids long. Trimming removed 0 bases from V and 3 bases from J; junction bases left unmatched: 7. Per germline, CDR1 DFQATT and CDR2 SNEGSKA (reference sequence). CDR3 DNA: TGCAGTGCTAGAGATCCCAGGAGCGGGGACACCGGGGAGCTGTTTTTT. It codes for CSARDPRSGDTGELFF.

The chain has TRBV18 and TRBJ2-3; D uncertain. The V and J ends lost 5 bases and 6 bases respectively, with 6 bases between them. CDR3 length: 11 residues. CDR1 is KGHSH, CDR2 LQKENI, per germline. CDR3 in DNA: TGTGCCAGCTCAGAAGCTGATACGCAGTATTTT. Translation gives CASSEADTQYF.

V is TRBV7-8 and J is TRBJ2-7; D unresolved. Trimming cost V 1 base and J 7 bases, with 11 bases left between them. The CDR3 totals 13 residues. CDR1 is SGHVS and CDR2 is FQNEAQ in the germline V gene. Written as DNA, the CDR3 is TGTGCCAGCAGCTTAGGGGAACTACGAGAGCAGTACGTC. It is translated as CASSLGELREQYV.

The V gene is TRBV9, the J gene TRBJ2-1; no clear D gene. V shed 0 bases and J shed 9 bases, with 13 bases lying between them. CDR1 and CDR2 from the germline V gene are SGDLS and YYNGEE. This CDR3 has 14 amino acids. The CDR3 loop reads CASSVGVGWIEQFF. CDR3 nucleotides: TGTGCCAGCAGCGTAGGGGTAGGGTGGATTGAGCAGTTCTTC.

There are many counts of this clonotype. V gene TRBV7-8 combines with J gene TRBJ2-1; D possibly uses TRBD1 or TRBD2 (5 bases each). The CDR3 length is 14 residues. Looked up from germline, CDR1 is SGHVS and CDR2 is FQNEAQ. V was shortened by 5 bases and J by 8 bases, with 16 bases between the two germline ends. The CDR3 nucleotides are TGTGCCAGCAGCCGAAGCCCTGGGGACCATGAGCAGTTCTTC. Translation gives CASSRSPGDHEQFF.

This clonotype was counted many times. The chain carries TRBV7-2 and TRBJ2-3; TRBD2 matches 7 bases. The CDR3 has 14 residues. Germline CDR1 SGHTA, CDR2 FQGNSA. V dropped 4 bases and J dropped 2; count of bases not matched to a gene: 3. The CDR3 bases are TGTGCCAGCAGCTCCGGACTAGTCACAGATACGCAGTATTTT. Translated: CASSSGLVTDTQYF.

This clonotype was seen a few times. A clone one base away is much larger, so this may be a read error. J is TRBJ1-1 and V is TRBV7-3; weak D call: TRBD1 (6 bases). V gave up 0 bases and J gave up 6 bases, with 8 bases separating them. Germline lookup yields CDR1 SGHTA and CDR2 FQGTGA. The CDR3 totals 13 residues. The CDR3 region is CASSLTGGSEAFF. In DNA, the CDR3 is TGTGCCAGCAGCTTAACGGGGGGCTCTGAAGCTTTCTTT.

The V gene is TRBV27, the J gene TRBJ1-5, with D tentatively TRBD1 (5 bases). V shed 6 bases and J shed 1 base, with 19 bases lying between them. The length of the CDR3 is 17 residues. From germline, CDR1 is MNHEY and CDR2 SMNVEV (reference sequence). The CDR3 nucleotides are TGTGCCAGCAGCCAGCTTGGGGCGGCAGGAAGCAATCAGCCCCAGCATTTT. This gives the protein CASSQLGAAGSNQPQHF.

This chain connects TRBV9 to TRBJ1-1; D possibly corresponds to TRBD1 (5 bases). This CDR3 has 14 residues. Trimming removed 0 bases from V and 4 bases from J, with 10 bases in between. Looked up from germline, CDR1 is SGDLS and CDR2 is YYNGEE. CDR3: CASSVGQPGTEAFF. The CDR3 coding sequence is TGTGCCAGCAGCGTAGGACAGCCTGGCACTGAAGCTTTCTTT.

The rearrangement links TRBV11-2 to TRBJ2-1; 12 bases match TRBD2. The ends lost 0 bases at V and 2 bases at J; junction bases unmatched: 2. The germline V gene has CDR1 SGHAT and CDR2 FQNNGV. This CDR3 has 17 amino acids. The CDR3 loop reads CASSLEASGGAYNEQFF. CDR3 nucleotide sequence: TGTGCCAGCAGCTTAGAGGCTAGCGGGGGGGCCTACAATGAGCAGTTCTTC.

There are a few counts of this clonotype. The chain is built from TRBV6-5 and TRBJ1-2, with 8 nucleotides matching TRBD1. Unmatched junction bases numbered 5, after V lost 2 bases and J lost 3 bases. Looked up from germline, CDR1 is MNHEY and CDR2 is SVGAGI. CDR3 length: 15 amino acids. The CDR3: CASSYSRGRDYGYTF. CDR3 bases: TGTGCCAGCAGTTACAGCAGGGGGCGCGACTATGGCTACACCTTC.

The rearrangement links TRBV9 to TRBJ1-2; tentative D call: TRBD1 (5 bases). The CDR3 totals 13 residues. Trimming took off 6 bases at V and 6 bases at J, with 15 bases between the two ends. Germline V CDR1 and CDR2: SGDLS, YYNGEE. The CDR3 DNA reads TGTGCCAGCACCGAGGGACCGACCCATGGCTACACCTTC. Amino acids: CASTEGPTHGYTF.